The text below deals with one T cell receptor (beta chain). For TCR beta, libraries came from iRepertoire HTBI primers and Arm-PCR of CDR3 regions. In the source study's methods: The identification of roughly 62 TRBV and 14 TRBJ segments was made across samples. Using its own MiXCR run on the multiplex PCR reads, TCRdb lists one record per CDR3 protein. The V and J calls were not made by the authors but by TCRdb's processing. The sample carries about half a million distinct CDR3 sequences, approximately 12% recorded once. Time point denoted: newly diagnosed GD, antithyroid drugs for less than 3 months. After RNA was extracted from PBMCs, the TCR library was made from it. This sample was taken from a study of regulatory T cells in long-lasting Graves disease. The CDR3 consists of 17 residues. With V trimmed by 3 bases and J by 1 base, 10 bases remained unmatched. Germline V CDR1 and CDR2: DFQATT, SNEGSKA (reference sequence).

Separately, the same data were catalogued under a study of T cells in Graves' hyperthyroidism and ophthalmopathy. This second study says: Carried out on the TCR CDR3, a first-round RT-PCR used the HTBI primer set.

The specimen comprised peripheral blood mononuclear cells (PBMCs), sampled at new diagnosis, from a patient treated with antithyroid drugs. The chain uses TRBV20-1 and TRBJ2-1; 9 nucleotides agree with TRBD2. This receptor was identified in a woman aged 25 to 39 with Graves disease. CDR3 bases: TGCAGTGCTAGCTCGATAGGACTAGCGACTTCCTACAATGAGCAGTTCTTC. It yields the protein CSASSIGLATSYNEQFF.